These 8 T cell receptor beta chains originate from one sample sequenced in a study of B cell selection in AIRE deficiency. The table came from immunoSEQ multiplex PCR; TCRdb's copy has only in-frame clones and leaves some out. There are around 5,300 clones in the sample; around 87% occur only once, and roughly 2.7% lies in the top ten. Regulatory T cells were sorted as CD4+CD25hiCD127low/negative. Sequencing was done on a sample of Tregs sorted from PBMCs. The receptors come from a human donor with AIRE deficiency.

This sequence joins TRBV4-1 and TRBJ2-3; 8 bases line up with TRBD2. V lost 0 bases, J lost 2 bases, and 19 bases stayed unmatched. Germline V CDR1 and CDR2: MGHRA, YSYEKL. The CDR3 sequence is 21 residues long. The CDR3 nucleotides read TGCGCCAGCAGCCAAGAAGTGGGGACTAGTCGTCTTACCCGAAACACAGATACGCAGTATTTT. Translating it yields CASSQEVGTSRLTRNTDTQYF.

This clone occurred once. The CDR3 sequence is CASSPRAGLYNEQFF. DNA of the CDR3: TGTGCCAGCAGTCCCCGGGCCGGGCTTTACAATGAGCAGTTCTTC. The chain is built from TRBV27 and TRBJ2-1; D not resolved. V dropped 5 bases and J dropped 4 bases, with 15 bases sitting between them. CDR3 length: 15 residues. Germline CDR1 reads MNHEY; CDR2 reads SMNVEV (reference sequence).

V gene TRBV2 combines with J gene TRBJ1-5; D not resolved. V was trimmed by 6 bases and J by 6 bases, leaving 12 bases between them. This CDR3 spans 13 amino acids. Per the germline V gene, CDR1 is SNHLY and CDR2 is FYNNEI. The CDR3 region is CASSLGRSQPQHF. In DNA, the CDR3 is TGTGCCAGCAGCCTTGGGAGGAGTCAGCCCCAGCATTTT.

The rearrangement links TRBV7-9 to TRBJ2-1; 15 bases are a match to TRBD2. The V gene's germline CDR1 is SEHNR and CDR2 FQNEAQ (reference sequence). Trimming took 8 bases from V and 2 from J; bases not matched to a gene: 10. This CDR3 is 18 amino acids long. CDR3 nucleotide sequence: TGTGCCAGCTCCTACGGTCGGACTAGCGGGGGGGCCTACAATGAGCAGTTCTTC. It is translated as CASSYGRTSGGAYNEQFF.

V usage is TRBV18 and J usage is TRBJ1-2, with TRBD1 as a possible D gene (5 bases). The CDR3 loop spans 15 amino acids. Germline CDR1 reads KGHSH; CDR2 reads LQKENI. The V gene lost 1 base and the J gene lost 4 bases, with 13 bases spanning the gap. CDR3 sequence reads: CASSPQDLGLYGYTF. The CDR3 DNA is TGTGCCAGCTCACCACAGGACCTGGGACTCTATGGCTACACCTTC.

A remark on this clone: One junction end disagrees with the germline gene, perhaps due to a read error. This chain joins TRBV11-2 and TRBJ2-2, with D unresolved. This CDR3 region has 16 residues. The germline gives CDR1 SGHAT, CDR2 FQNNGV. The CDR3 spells CASSLEPGQNTGELFF. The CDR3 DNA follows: TGTGCCAGCAGTTTAGAACCAGGTCAGAACACCGGGGAGCTGTTTTTT.

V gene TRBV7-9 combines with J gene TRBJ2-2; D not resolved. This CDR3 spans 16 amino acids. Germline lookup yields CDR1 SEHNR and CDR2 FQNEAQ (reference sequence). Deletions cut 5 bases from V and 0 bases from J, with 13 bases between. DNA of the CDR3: TGTGCCAGCAGCCCTTCCGTAGTAGCGAACACCGGGGAGCTGTTTTTT. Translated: CASSPSVVANTGELFF.

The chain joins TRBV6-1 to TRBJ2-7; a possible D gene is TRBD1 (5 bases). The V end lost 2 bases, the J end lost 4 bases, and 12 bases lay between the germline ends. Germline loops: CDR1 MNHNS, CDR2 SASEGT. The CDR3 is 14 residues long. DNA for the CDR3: TGTGCCAGCAGTGAACAGGGTCACGGTTACGAGCAGTACTTC. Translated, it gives CASSEQGHGYEQYF.